This TCR beta chain originates from a study of human T cells and chemical hapten exposure. Across the study: Investigators sensitized approximately 2 cm by approximately 2 cm of upper inner arm skin with 2% DPC.

Individual cDNA molecules each carried unique molecular identifiers attached by the library. TCRdb independently ran MiXCR on the RACE reads; one entry per CDR3 protein. This table has 90,000 to 110,000 distinct CDR3 sequences, roughly a tenth appearing once. Per germline, CDR1 SGHNT and CDR2 YYREEE (reference sequence). This CDR3 is built from 17 residues. V lost 3 bases to trimming and J lost 5 bases, with 20 bases between them. The time point was: patch test 2, 6 weeks after DPC sensitization. As to treatment: therapeutic diphenylcyclopropenone sensitization with weekly scalp DPC. Blood, whole and unfractionated, served as the source for total RNA extraction.

The rearrangement joins TRBV5-4 to TRBJ2-2; D tentatively reads TRBD1 or TRBD2 (6 bases each). The clonotype was recovered from a woman between 35 and 50 years old with alopecia areata. Some clones in this sample may be carry-over from other donors' samples. The sample was whole blood, taken in connection with sensitization to the hapten diphenylcyclopropenone (DPC). The chain's CDR3 is CASSWGPGDSLTGELFF. In nucleotides, the CDR3 is TGTGCCAGCAGCTGGGGACCAGGGGACTCTCTGACCGGGGAGCTGTTTTTT.